Listed here are 8 T cell receptor beta chains from one sample, sequenced in a study of CD8 T cells in ankylosing spondylitis. TCRdb itself ran the 5' RACE reads through MiXCR, one entry per CDR3 protein. The sample gives 350,000 to 450,000 distinct CDR3 sequences, roughly 20% of which show up once; less than 15% is in the top ten. The source material was blood, either unsorted or a sorted T cell fraction (not recorded which). The receptors were sampled from a male donor with ankylosing spondylitis or in good health (not recorded which).

A few counts support this clonotype. The rearrangement links TRBV20-1 to TRBJ2-5; 8 positions agree with TRBD2. The germline V gene encodes CDR1 DFQATT and CDR2 SNEGSKA (reference sequence). After removal of 2 bases from V and 5 bases from J, the junction contained 4 bases not matched to a gene. The length of the CDR3 is 13 residues. For the CDR3, the DNA is TGCAGTGCTAGACCTACTAGCGGCGAGACCCAGTACTTC. It codes for CSARPTSGETQYF.

This clonotype was counted a few times. The chain combines TRBV10-3 with TRBJ2-7; D is possibly TRBD1 (6 bases). The CDR3 length is 13 residues. The germline gives CDR1 ENHRY, CDR2 SYGVKD. The V end was cut by 6 bases, the J end by 2 bases, with 11 bases between. CDR3 DNA: TGTGCCATCAGCTCCGGGACACCCTACGAGCAGTACTTC. Protein sequence: CAISSGTPYEQYF.

This clonotype has more than one count but fewer than ten. The rearrangement links TRBV3-1 to TRBJ2-7; 8 bases are a match to TRBD2. The CDR3 is 17 amino acids. The V gene's germline CDR1 is LGHDT and CDR2 YNNKEL (reference sequence). J lost 4 bases, V lost 1 base, and 12 bases had no gene match. CDR3 sequence reads: CASSQAMGVAGPYEQYF. The DNA of the CDR3 is TGTGCCAGCAGCCAAGCCATGGGGGTAGCGGGGCCGTACGAGCAGTACTTC.

The chain combines TRBV4-1 with TRBJ2-5; 7 nucleotides line up with TRBD1. Germline V CDR1 and CDR2: MGHRA, YSYEKL. The CDR3 is made up of 14 amino acids. Unmatched junction bases numbered 4, after V lost 1 base and J lost 5 bases. The CDR3 spells CASSQGRDSETQYF. CDR3 coding DNA: TGCGCCAGCAGCCAAGGCCGGGACAGCGAGACCCAGTACTTC.

CDR3 in DNA: TGTGCCAGCAGCGTAGGGGAGGGGGTTCAGTACTTC. Translating it yields CASSVGEGVQYF. This chain connects TRBV9 to TRBJ2-4; a weak D match, TRBD2 (7 bases). This CDR3 is built from 12 residues. Germline CDR1 is SGDLS and CDR2 is YYNGEE. Trimming took off 0 bases at V and 11 bases at J, with 9 bases between the two ends.

This clonotype turned up a few times. The chain combines TRBV20-1 with TRBJ1-3, with TRBD1 identical over 7 bases. Per the germline V gene, CDR1 is DFQATT and CDR2 is SNEGSKA (reference sequence). Losses at the gene ends were 3 bases for V and 0 bases for J; bases not matched to a gene: 5. CDR3 length: 15 residues. In nucleotides, the CDR3 is TGCAGTGCTAGCTCTAGGGACAGCTCTGGAAACACCATATATTTT. Protein sequence: CSASSRDSSGNTIYF.

This clonotype was seen only a few times. The chain is built from TRBV6-5 and TRBJ2-5; the D gene is possibly TRBD1 (8 bases). V lost 2 bases to trimming and J lost 7 bases, with 14 bases between them. Germline V gives CDR1 MNHEY, CDR2 SVGAGI. This CDR3 comprises 14 residues. The CDR3 nucleotides are TGTGCCAGCAGTTACAACAGGGGGGGAGGGACCCAGTACTTC. Protein product: CASSYNRGGGTQYF.

This clonotype was seen a few times. The gene calls are TRBV20-1 and TRBJ2-1, with a possible D match to TRBD2 (5 bases). From germline, CDR1 is DFQATT and CDR2 SNEGSKA (reference sequence). This CDR3 has 17 amino acids. V gave up 0 bases and J gave up 0 bases, with 15 bases separating them. Here the CDR3 reads CSARDEAGLHSYNEQFF. The CDR3 bases are TGCAGTGCTAGAGACGAAGCTGGACTGCACTCCTACAATGAGCAGTTCTTC.